The text below deals with one T cell receptor beta chain. The antigen remains undetermined. This specimen comes from a study of neurological immune-mediated disorders. Looked up from germline, CDR1 is MNHNY and CDR2 is SVGAGI (reference sequence). This CDR3 contains 14 residues. The V end lost 2 bases, the J end lost 2 bases, and 8 bases lay between the germline ends. Notes on the study in general: The multiple sclerosis repertoire cluster had no association with any clinical or MRI feature.

With 10-nucleotide random UMIs, 5'RACE was used to make the cDNA. TCRdb re-derived calls from the 5' RACE reads in MiXCR, one entry per CDR3 protein. Altogether 90,000 to 100,000 distinct CDR3 sequences are present, 3.5% to 4% being singletons, with the ten largest covering 5.5% to 6.5%. Input material: PBMCs. This chain uses TRBV6-6 with TRBJ2-3, with D unresolved. This sequence originates from a woman aged 18-35 years with multiple sclerosis. CDR3 sequence reads: CASSYGLATDTQYF. CDR3 in DNA: TGTGCCAGCAGTTACGGGCTGGCCACAGATACGCAGTATTTT.